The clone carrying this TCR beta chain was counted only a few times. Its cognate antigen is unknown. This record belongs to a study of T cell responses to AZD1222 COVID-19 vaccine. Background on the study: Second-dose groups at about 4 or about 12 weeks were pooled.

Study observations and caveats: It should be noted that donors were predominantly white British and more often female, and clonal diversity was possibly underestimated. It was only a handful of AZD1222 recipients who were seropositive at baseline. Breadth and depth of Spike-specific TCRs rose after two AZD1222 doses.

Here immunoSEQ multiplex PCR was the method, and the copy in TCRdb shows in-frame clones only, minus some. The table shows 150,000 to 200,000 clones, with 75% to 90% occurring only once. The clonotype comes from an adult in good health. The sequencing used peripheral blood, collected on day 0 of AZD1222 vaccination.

The CDR3 DNA follows: TGTGCCAGCAGACATGACAGGGCTTCTAACTATGGCTACACCTTC. It is translated as CASRHDRASNYGYTF. J is TRBJ1-2 and V is TRBV4-2, with 7 bases identical to TRBD1. J was trimmed by 0 bases and V by 6 bases; bases with no gene match: 7. The CDR3 covers 15 residues. Germline values: CDR1 LGHNA, CDR2 YNFKEQ.